Listed below are T cell receptor beta chains from one sample, sequenced in a study of blood T cell repertoires in COVID-19. Measured with immunoSEQ multiplex PCR; TCRdb has only the in-frame clones, and not every one. The data hold about 240,000 clones, with approximately 87% observed a single time. Sequencing was carried out using peripheral blood. Receptors originate from a man in his sixties with acute or convalescent COVID-19. Both conserved end residues are part of each CDR3. D genes are given only for firm matches. Size is stated for part of the rows, as once, few or many counts, or as a class when the clone is expanded.

TRBV9	TRBD1	TRBJ2-1	NA	TGTGCCAGCAGCGTAGCTACAGGGGCCAATGAGCAGTTCTTC	CASSVATGANEQFF
TRBV7-2	TRBD1	TRBJ2-5	once	TGTGCCAGCAGCTTGGACAGGGGATCAGAGACCCAGTACTTC	CASSLDRGSETQYF
TRBV5-6	TRBD1	TRBJ2-1	NA	TGTGCCAGCAGCTTGTCTGGACAGGGAGGATTCTACAATGAGCAGTTCTTC	CASSLSGQGGFYNEQFF
TRBV30	NA	TRBJ2-7	NA	TGTGCCTGGAGTGTACAGCGGCTCGAGCAGTACTTC	CAWSVQRLEQYF
TRBV6-5	NA	TRBJ2-2	NA	TGTGCCAGCAGGGACAGACTCAACACCGGGGAGCTGTTTTTT	CASRDRLNTGELFF
TRBV10-3	TRBD2	TRBJ2-1	NA	TGTGCCATCGCAGCAGGGACTAGCGGGATCGTGGGTTACAATGAGCAGTTCTTC	CAIAAGTSGIVGYNEQFF
TRBV19	NA	TRBJ2-2	NA	TGTGCCAGTAGTATGGAGGGGCCCTCGAACACCGGGGAGCTGTTTTTT	CASSMEGPSNTGELFF
TRBV5-4	NA	TRBJ1-2	NA	TGTGCCAGCAGCTTGGTGGAGAATTCTAACTATGGCTACACCTTC	CASSLVENSNYGYTF
TRBV6-5	NA	TRBJ2-1	NA	TGTGCCAGCAGTTACCCTGACAGTGAGCAGTTCTTC	CASSYPDSEQFF
TRBV9	NA	TRBJ2-3	NA	TGTGCCAGCAAACGAGAGGAGGATACGCAGTATTTT	CASKREEDTQYF
TRBV30	TRBD1	TRBJ1-2	NA	TGTGCCTGGAGTTTAGACAGGGACTATGGCTACACCTTC	CAWSLDRDYGYTF
TRBV4-2	NA	TRBJ2-2	NA	TGTGCCAGCAGCCCCAGACAGTCGACTAGGGGCTATTTGAACACCGGGGAGCTGTTTTTT	CASSPRQSTRGYLNTGELFF
TRBV11-2	NA	TRBJ1-6	NA	TGTGCCAGCAGCTTTCGGGGGACGGAGAATTCACCCCTCCACTTT	CASSFRGTENSPLHF
TRBV15	NA	TRBJ2-5	NA	TGTGCCACCAGCAGAGATTCACAGGTCCAAGAGACCCAGTACTTC	CATSRDSQVQETQYF
TRBV9	NA	TRBJ1-4	NA	TGTGCCAGCGCACGGACAGAAGACGAAAAACTGTTTTTT	CASARTEDEKLFF
TRBV11-3	TRBD2	TRBJ2-1	NA	TGTGCCAGCAGCTTAGGGTCGGGAGGGGCATACAATGAGCAGTTCTTC	CASSLGSGGAYNEQFF
TRBV11-3	TRBD1	TRBJ2-5	once	TGTGCCAGCAGCCCTGGGACAGGGCACCAAGAGACCCAGTACTTC	CASSPGTGHQETQYF
TRBV5-1	TRBD1	TRBJ2-1	NA	TGCGCCAGCAGCTGGGGACAGGGGGCCGACTACAATGAGCAGTTCTTC	CASSWGQGADYNEQFF
TRBV1	NA	TRBJ2-1	NA	TGCACCAGCAGCCACCCAGGGGGGAGCTCCTACAATGAGCAGTTCTTC	CTSSHPGGSSYNEQFF
TRBV11-2	NA	TRBJ1-3	NA	TGTGCCAGCAGCCCCGCTGGAAACACCATATATTTT	CASSPAGNTIYF
TRBV5-1	TRBD1	TRBJ1-1	NA	TGCGCCAGCAGCCTCCCGGGACAGGCTGGGTCTGAAGCTTTCTTT	CASSLPGQAGSEAFF
TRBV5-6	TRBD2	TRBJ2-3	NA	TGTGCCAGCAGCCGGGGGGACAGCACAGATACGCAGTATTTT	CASSRGDSTDTQYF
TRBV19	NA	TRBJ1-3	once	TGTGCCAGCGCAAACTACAGGGCTTTCTCTGGAAACACCATATATTTT	CASANYRAFSGNTIYF
TRBV29-1	NA	TRBJ2-7	NA	TGCAGCGTTGCCTCCGCCCCGGACGAGCAGTACTTC	CSVASAPDEQYF
TRBV7-2	TRBD1	TRBJ1-1	NA	TGTGCCAGCAGCCAAACGGGACAGGGCGTAACTGAAGCTTTCTTT	CASSQTGQGVTEAFF
TRBV19	TRBD1	TRBJ1-5	NA	TGTGCCAGTAGTGGATCCGACAGGGAGCCCCAGCATTTT	CASSGSDREPQHF
TRBV6-5	NA	TRBJ1-4	NA	TGTGCCAGCAGCTCCGGGCAGGGGTATGAAAAACTGTTTTTT	CASSSGQGYEKLFF
TRBV6-2/TRBV6-3	NA	TRBJ1-1	NA	TGTGCCAGCAGTTACAGTAACAAGTACACTGAAGCTTTCTTT	CASSYSNKYTEAFF
TRBV2	NA	TRBJ1-3	NA	TGTGCCAGCACCATAACAGGGCGCTCTGGAAACACCATATATTTT	CASTITGRSGNTIYF
TRBV2	NA	TRBJ1-3	NA	TGTGCCAGCAGTGAAGCGCGAGGGCCTGGAAACACCATATATTTT	CASSEARGPGNTIYF
TRBV29-1	NA	TRBJ1-1	NA	TGCAGCGTTGAAGGGCAGATGAACACTGAAGCTTTCTTT	CSVEGQMNTEAFF
TRBV19	NA	TRBJ1-6	NA	TGTGCCAGTTCAGCGACGGGTCCTTCACCCCTCCACTTT	CASSATGPSPLHF
TRBV28	NA	TRBJ2-7	few	TGTGCCAGCAGTTTGTCCCCTAGCTCCTACGAGCAGTACTTC	CASSLSPSSYEQYF
TRBV19	NA	TRBJ2-7	once	TGTGCCAGCTCCCGGGACTCCTTGCCCCTAGGCGAGCAGTACTTC	CASSRDSLPLGEQYF
TRBV12-5	NA	TRBJ1-1	NA	TGTGCTAGTGGTTTGGACAGGGTGGGGAACACTGAAGCTTTCTTT	CASGLDRVGNTEAFF
TRBV7-9	TRBD2	TRBJ2-7	NA	TGTGCCAGCAGCTTTGGGAGGGACCCCTCCTACGAGCAGTACTTC	CASSFGRDPSYEQYF
TRBV10-1	NA	TRBJ2-7	NA	TGCGCCAGCAGTGAAGCAAACCGGGACACACCCTACGAGCAGTACTTC	CASSEANRDTPYEQYF
TRBV28	NA	TRBJ1-5	NA	TGTGCCAGCAGTTTGATAGATCAGCCCCAGCATTTT	CASSLIDQPQHF
TRBV5-1	TRBD1	TRBJ1-2	NA	TGCGCCAGCAGCCCCTCGGGGACAGACTATGGCTACACCTTC	CASSPSGTDYGYTF
TRBV12-3/TRBV12-4	NA	TRBJ1-2	once	TGTGCCAGCAGCCGAGGGAGAGTCTATGGCTACACCTTC	CASSRGRVYGYTF
TRBV28	NA	TRBJ1-2	few	TGTGCCAGCACTACGAGGGTAGAGGGCTACACCTTC	CASTTRVEGYTF
TRBV7-3	TRBD1	TRBJ2-2	NA	TGTGCCAGCAGCCCCACATGGTCACAGGGGGCCGCCGGGGAGCTGTTTTTT	CASSPTWSQGAAGELFF